In this sample, the clone carrying this T cell receptor (beta chain) turned up a few times. TCRdb itself ran the reads through MiXCR, one entry per CDR3 protein. The sample holds approximately 500,000 distinct CDR3 sequences, about 15% seen once. These data belong to a study of T cell repertoires in cytomegalovirus infection. Overall study context: In public TCR beta signatures, there were indications of both CMV infection and matching HLA type.

Trimming removed 8 bases from V and 0 bases from J, with 17 bases in between. This CDR3 is built from 16 residues. Germline loops: CDR1 ENHRY, CDR2 SYGVKD. The rearrangement uses TRBV10-3 and TRBJ1-3; a weak D match, TRBD1 (5 bases). Source material: CD8+ T cells from PBMCs. The source is a human donor in good health (CMV status not recorded). Some clones in this sample may be carry-over from other donors' samples. This CDR3 reads CAILSGGHSSGNTIYF. CDR3 coding DNA: TGTGCCATCCTCTCCGGAGGACATAGCTCTGGAAACACCATATATTTT.